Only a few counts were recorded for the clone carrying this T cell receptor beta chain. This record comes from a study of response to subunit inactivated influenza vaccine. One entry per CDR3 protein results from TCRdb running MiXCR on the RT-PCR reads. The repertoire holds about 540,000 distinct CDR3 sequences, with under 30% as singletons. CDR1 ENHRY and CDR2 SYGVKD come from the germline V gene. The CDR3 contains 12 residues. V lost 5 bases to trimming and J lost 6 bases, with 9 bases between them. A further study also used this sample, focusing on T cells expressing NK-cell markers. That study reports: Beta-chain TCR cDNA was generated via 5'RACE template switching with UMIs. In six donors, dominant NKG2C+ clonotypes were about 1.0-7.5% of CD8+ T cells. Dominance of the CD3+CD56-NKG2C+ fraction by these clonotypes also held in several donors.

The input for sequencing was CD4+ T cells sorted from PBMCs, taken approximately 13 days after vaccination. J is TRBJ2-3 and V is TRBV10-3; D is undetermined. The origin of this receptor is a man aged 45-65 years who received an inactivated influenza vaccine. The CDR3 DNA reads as TGTGCCATCAGTTTAGGGTGGGATACGCAGTATTTT. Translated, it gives CAISLGWDTQYF.